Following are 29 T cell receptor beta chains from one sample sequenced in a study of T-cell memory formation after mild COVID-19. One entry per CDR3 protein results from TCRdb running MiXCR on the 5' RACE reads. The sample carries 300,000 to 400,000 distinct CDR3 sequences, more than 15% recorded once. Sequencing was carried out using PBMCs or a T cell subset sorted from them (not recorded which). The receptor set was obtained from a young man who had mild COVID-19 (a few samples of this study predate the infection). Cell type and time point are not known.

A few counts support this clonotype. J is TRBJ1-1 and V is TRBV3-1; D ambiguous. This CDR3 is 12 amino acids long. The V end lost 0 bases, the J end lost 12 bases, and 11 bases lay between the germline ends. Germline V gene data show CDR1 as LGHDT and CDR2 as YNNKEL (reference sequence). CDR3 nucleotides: TGTGCCAGCAGCCAAGACAAACCTCTTACTTTCTTT. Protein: CASSQDKPLTFF.

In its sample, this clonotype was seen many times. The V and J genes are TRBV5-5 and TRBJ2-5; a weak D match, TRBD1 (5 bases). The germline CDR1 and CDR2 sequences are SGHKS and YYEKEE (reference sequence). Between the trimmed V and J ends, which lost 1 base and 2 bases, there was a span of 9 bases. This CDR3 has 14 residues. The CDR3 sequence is CASSLTTVQETQYF. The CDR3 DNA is TGTGCCAGCAGCTTGACGACAGTTCAAGAGACCCAGTACTTC.

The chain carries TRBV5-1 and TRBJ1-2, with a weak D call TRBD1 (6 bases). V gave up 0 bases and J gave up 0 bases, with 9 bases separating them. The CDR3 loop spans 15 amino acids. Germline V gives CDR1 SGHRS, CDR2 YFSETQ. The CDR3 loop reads CASSLEQGSNYGYTF. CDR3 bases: TGCGCCAGCAGCTTGGAACAGGGCTCTAACTATGGCTACACCTTC.

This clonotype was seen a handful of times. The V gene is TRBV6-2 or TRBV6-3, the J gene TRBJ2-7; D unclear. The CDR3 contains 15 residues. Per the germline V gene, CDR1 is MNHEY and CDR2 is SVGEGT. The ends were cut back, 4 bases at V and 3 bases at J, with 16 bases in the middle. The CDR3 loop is CASSWRQFGNYEQYF. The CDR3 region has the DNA TGTGCCAGCAGTTGGAGACAATTCGGAAACTACGAGCAGTACTTC.

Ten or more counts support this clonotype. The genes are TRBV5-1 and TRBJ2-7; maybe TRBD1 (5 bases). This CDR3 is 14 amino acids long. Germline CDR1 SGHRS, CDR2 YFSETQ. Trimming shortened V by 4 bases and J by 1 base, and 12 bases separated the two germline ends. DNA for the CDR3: TGCGCCAGCAGCACTGACAGCAGATCCTACGAGCAGTACTTC. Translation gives CASSTDSRSYEQYF.

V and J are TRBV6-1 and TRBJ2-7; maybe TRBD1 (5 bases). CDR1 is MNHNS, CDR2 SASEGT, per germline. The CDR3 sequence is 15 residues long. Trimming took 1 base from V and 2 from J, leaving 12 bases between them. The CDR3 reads CASSEGGSSTYEQYV. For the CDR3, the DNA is TGTGCCAGCAGTGAAGGGGGCAGCTCGACCTACGAGCAGTACGTC.

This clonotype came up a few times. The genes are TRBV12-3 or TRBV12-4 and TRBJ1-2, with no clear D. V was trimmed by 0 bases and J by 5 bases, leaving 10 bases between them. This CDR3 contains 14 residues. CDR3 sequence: CASSLATATYGYTF. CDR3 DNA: TGTGCCAGCAGTTTAGCCACGGCCACATATGGCTACACCTTC.

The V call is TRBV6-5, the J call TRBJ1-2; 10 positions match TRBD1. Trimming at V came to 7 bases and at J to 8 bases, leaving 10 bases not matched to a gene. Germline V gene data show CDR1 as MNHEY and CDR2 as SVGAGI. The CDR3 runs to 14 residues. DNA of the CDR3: TGTGCCAGCACCCCCCGGACAGGGGGTTGGGGCTACACCTTC. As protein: CASTPRTGGWGYTF.

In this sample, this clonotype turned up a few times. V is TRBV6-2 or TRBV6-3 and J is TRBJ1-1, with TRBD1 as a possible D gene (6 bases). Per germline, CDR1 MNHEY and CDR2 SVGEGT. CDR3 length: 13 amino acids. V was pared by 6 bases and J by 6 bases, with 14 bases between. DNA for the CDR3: TGTGCCAGCAGCCTCCAGGGGAGTGCTGAAGCTTTCTTT. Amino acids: CASSLQGSAEAFF.

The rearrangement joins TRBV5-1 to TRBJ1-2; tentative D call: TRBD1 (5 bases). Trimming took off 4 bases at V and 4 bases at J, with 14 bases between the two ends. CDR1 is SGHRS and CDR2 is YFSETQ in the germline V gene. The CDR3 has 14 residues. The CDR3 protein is CASSTGTYGYGYTF. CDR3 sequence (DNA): TGCGCCAGCAGCACCGGGACTTATGGCTATGGCTACACCTTC. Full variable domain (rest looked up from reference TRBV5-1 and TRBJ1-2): KAGVTQTPRYLIKTRGQQVTLSCSPISGHRSVSWYQQTPGQGLQFLFEYFSETQRNKGNFPGRFSGRQFSNSRSEMNVSTLELGDSALYLCASSTGTYGYGYTFGSGTRLTVV.

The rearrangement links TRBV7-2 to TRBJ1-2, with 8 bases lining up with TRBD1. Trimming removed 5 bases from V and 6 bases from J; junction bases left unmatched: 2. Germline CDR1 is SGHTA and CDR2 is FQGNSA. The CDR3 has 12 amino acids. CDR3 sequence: CASSVTGDGYTF. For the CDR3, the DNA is TGTGCCAGCAGCGTGACAGGGGATGGCTACACCTTC.

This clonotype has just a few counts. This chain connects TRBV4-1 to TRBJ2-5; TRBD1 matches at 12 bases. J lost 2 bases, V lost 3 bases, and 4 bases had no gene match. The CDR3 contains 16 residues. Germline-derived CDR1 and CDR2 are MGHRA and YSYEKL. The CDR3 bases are TGCGCCAGCAGCCAGGGACAGGGGGCAGGGCAAGAGACCCAGTACTTC. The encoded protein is CASSQGQGAGQETQYF.

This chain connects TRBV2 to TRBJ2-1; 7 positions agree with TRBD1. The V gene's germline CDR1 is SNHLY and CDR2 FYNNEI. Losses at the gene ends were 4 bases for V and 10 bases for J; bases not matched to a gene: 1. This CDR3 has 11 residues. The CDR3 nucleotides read TGTGCCAGCAGTGCACAGGGGGAGCAGTTCTTC. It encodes CASSAQGEQFF.

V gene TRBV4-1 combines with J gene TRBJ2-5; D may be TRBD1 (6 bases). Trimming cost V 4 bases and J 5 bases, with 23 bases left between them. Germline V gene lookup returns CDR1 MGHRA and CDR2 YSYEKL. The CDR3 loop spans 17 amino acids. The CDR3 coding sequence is TGCGCCAGCAGCCCTCATTCCTCCGGGACAAAGGGTGAGACCCAGTACTTC. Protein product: CASSPHSSGTKGETQYF.

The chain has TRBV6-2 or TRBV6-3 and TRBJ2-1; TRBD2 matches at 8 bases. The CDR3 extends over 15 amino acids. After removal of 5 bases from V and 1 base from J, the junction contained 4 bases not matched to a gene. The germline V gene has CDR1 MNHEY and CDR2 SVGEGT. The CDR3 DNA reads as TGTGCCAGCAGTCGACGGGGGGGGTCCTACAATGAGCAGTTCTTC. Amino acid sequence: CASSRRGGSYNEQFF.

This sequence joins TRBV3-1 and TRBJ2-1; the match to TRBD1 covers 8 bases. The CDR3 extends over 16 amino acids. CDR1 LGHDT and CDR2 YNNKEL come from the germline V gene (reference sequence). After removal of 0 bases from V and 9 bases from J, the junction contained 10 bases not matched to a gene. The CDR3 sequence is CASSQESRGLLCEQFF. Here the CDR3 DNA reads TGTGCCAGCAGCCAAGAGAGCAGGGGGCTTTTGTGTGAGCAGTTCTTC.

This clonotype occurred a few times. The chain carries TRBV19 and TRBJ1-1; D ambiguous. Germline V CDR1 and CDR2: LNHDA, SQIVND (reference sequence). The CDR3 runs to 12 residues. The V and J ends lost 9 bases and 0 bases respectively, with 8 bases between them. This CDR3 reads CASASVNTEAFF. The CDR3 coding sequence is TGTGCCAGCGCCTCGGTGAACACTGAAGCTTTCTTT.

Written as DNA, the CDR3 is TGTGCCAGCGGGACAGGGGGCGGGTTTGGGGAAAAACTGTTTTTT. Protein sequence: CASGTGGGFGEKLFF. This chain joins TRBV7-2 and TRBJ1-4, with 12 bases that match TRBD1. The ends lost 8 bases at V and 8 bases at J; junction bases unmatched: 9. Germline loops: CDR1 SGHTA, CDR2 FQGNSA. This CDR3 region has 15 residues.

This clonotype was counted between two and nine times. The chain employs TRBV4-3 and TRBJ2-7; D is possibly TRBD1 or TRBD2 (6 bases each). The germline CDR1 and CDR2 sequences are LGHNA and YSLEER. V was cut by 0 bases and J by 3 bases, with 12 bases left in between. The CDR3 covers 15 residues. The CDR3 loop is CASSQDGGQGYEQYF. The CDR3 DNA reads TGCGCCAGCAGCCAAGATGGGGGGCAGGGCTACGAGCAGTACTTC.

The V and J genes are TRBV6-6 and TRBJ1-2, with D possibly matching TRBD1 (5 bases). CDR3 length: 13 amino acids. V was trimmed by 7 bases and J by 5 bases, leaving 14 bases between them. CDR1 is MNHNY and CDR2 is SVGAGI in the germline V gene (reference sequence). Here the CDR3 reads CASTRGVGYGYTF. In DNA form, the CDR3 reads TGTGCCAGCACCCGAGGGGTCGGGTATGGCTACACCTTC.

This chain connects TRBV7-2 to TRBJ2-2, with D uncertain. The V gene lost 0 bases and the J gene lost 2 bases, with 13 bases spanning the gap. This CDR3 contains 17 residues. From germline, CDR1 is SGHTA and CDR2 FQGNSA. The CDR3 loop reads CASSLAHGVGNTGELFF. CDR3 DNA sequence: TGTGCCAGCAGCTTAGCGCATGGTGTGGGAAACACCGGGGAGCTGTTTTTT.

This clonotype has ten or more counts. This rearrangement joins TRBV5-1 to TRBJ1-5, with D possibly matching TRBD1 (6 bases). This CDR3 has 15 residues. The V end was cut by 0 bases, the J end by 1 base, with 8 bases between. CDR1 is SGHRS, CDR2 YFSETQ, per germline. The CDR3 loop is CASSLVGASNQPQHF. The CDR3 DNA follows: TGCGCCAGCAGCTTGGTGGGGGCAAGCAATCAGCCCCAGCATTTT. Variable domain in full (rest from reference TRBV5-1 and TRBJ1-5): KAGVTQTPRYLIKTRGQQVTLSCSPISGHRSVSWYQQTPGQGLQFLFEYFSETQRNKGNFPGRFSGRQFSNSRSEMNVSTLELGDSALYLCASSLVGASNQPQHFGDGTRLSIL.

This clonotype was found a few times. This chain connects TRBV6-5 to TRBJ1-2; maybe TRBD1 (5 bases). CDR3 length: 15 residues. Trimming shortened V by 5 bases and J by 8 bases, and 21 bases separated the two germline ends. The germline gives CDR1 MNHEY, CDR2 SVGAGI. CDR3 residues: CASSDFDSGGEGYTF. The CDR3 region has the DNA TGTGCCAGCAGTGACTTCGACAGCGGAGGAGAGGGCTACACCTTC.

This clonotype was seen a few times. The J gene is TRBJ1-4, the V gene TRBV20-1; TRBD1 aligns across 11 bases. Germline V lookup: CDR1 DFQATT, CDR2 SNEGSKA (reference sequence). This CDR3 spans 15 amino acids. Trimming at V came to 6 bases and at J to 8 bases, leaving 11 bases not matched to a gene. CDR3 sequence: CSAHGQGAGGEKLFF. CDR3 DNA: TGCAGTGCCCACGGACAGGGGGCGGGAGGCGAAAAACTGTTTTTT.

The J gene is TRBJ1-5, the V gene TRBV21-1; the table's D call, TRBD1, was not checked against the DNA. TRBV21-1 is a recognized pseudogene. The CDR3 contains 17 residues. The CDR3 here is CASSKNFPGRGGQPQHF. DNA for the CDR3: TGTGCCAGCAGCAAAAACTTCCCGGGACGGGGAGGTCAGCCCCAGCATTTT.

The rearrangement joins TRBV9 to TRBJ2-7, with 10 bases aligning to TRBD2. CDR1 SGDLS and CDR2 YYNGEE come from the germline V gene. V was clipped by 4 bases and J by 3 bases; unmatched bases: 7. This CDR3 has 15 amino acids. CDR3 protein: CASSLSGGAGYEQYF. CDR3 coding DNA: TGTGCCAGCAGCTTGAGCGGGGGGGCCGGCTACGAGCAGTACTTC.

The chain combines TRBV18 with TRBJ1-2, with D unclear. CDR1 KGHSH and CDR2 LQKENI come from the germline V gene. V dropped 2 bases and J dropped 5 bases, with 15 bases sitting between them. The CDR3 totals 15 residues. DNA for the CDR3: TGTGCCAGCTCACCAGAGTTCAGAACCGATTATGGCTACACCTTC. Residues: CASSPEFRTDYGYTF.

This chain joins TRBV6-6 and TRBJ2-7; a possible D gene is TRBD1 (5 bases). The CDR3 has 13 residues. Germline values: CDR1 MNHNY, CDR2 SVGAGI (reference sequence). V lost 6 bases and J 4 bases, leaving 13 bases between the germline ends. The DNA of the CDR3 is TGTGCCAGCAGCCACGACAGAACGTACGAGCAGTACGTC. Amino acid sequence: CASSHDRTYEQYV.

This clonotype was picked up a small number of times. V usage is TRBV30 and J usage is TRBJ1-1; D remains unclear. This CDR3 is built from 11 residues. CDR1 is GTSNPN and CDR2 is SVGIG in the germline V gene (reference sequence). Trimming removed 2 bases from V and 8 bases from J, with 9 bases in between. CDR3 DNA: TGTGCCTGGAGTCGCGCCGGAGAAGCTTTCTTT. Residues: CAWSRAGEAFF.